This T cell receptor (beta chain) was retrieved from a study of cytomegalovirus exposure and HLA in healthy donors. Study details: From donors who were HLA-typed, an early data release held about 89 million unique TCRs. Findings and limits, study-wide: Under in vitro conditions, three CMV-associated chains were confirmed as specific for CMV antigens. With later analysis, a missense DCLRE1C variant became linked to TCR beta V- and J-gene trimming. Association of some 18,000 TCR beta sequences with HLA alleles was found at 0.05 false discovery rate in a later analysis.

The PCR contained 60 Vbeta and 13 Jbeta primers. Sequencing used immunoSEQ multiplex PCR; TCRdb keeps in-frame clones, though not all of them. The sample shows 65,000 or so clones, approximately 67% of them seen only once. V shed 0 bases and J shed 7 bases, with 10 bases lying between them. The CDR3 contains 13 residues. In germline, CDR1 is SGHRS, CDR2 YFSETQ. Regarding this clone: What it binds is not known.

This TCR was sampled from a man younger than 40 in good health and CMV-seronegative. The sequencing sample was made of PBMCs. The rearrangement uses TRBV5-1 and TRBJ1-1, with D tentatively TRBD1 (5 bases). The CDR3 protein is CASSLEGQGEAFF. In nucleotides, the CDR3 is TGCGCCAGCAGCTTGGAGGGGCAGGGTGAAGCTTTCTTT.